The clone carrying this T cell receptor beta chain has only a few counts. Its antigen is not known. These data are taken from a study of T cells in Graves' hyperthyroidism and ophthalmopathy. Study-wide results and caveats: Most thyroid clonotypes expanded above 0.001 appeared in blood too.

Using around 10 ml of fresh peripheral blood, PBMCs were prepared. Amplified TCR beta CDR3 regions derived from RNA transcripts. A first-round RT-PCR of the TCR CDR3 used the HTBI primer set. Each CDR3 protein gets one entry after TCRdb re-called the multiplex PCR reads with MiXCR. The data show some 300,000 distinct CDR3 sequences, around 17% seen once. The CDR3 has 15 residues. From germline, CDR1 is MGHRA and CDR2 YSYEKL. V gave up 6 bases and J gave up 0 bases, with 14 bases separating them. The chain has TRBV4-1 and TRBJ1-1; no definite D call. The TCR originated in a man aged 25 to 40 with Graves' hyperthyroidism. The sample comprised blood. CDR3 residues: CASSYQQSMNTEAFF. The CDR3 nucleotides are TGCGCCAGCAGTTACCAACAGAGTATGAACACTGAAGCTTTCTTT.